This T cell receptor (beta chain) was observed in a study of Graves' ophthalmopathy and Graves' hyperthyroidism. This CDR3 comprises 17 residues. Germline assignment: CDR1 SGHRS and CDR2 YFSETQ. V lost 0 bases and J 0 bases, leaving 12 bases between the germline ends. As the template, RNA transcripts were used to amplify TCR beta CDR3 regions. First-round RT-PCR used HTBI primers; second-round multiplex PCR followed. TCRdb fed the multiplex PCR reads into MiXCR, producing one record per CDR3 protein. The sample consists of tens of thousands of distinct CDR3 sequences, 50% of them appearing once. The specimen was peripheral blood. V is TRBV5-1 and J is TRBJ2-2; D could derive from TRBD1 or TRBD2 (5 bases each). The receptor comes from an adult man with Graves' ophthalmopathy. The CDR3, as DNA: TGCGCCAGCAGCTTGGGGTCCGGGACGGCGAACACCGGGGAGCTGTTTTTT. This codes for CASSLGSGTANTGELFF.